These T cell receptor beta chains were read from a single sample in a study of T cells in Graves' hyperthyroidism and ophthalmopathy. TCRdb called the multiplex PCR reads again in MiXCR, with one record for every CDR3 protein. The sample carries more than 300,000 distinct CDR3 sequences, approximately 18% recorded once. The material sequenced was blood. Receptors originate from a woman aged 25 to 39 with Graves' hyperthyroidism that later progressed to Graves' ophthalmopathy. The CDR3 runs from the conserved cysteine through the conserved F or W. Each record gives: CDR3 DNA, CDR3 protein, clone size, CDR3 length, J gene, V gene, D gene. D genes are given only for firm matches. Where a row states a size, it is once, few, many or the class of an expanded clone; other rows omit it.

TGTGCCAGTAGTTCTTACACATGGACTAGCGAAAACACCGGGGAGCTGTTTTTT,CASSSYTWTSENTGELFF,many,18,TRBJ2-2,TRBV19,TRBD2
TGTGCAAAATTGAGGCGGCTGAACACTGAAGCTTTCTTT,CAKLRRLNTEAFF,NA,13,TRBJ1-1,TRBV6-4,NA
TGTGCCAGCAGTGAGGGGGGACCATATCGAAACACCATATATTTT,CASSEGGPYRNTIYF,few,15,TRBJ1-3,TRBV6-1,NA
TGTGCCAGCAGTGAAGCAGCGGGGGGCCCAGATACGCAGTATTTT,CASSEAAGGPDTQYF,medium-sized,15,TRBJ2-3,TRBV6-1,TRBD2
TGTGCCAGCAGTGATGTAGGGGACTATGGCTACACCTTC,CASSDVGDYGYTF,many,13,TRBJ1-2,TRBV2,NA
TGCAGTGCTAGTCGTCTGCTAGCGGGGGGGCGGGAGACCCAGTACTTC,CSASRLLAGGRETQYF,NA,16,TRBJ2-5,TRBV20-1,TRBD2
TGTGCCAGCAGCCCCTCGGACGGGGCAGATACGCAGTATTTT,CASSPSDGADTQYF,many,14,TRBJ2-3,TRBV7-2,NA
TGTGCCAGCAGCACTACAGGAGACAATGAGCAGTTCTTC,CASSTTGDNEQFF,few,13,TRBJ2-1,TRBV3-1,NA
TGTGCCTTGGAAGGTACGGGTGGGGCCAACGTCCTGACTTTC,CALEGTGGANVLTF,NA,14,TRBJ2-6,TRBV30,NA
TGTGCCAGCAGTGAGCCGGGAGGGACCGGGGAGCTGTTTTTT,CASSEPGGTGELFF,NA,14,TRBJ2-2,TRBV6-1,TRBD2
TGCAGTGCTAGGGTGCCAGGATCGAACACTGAAGCTTTCTTT,CSARVPGSNTEAFF,many,14,TRBJ1-1,TRBV20-1,NA
TGTGCCAGCAGGGAGACCGGGACTGGAGCCTACGAGCAGTACTTC,CASRETGTGAYEQYF,many,15,TRBJ2-7,TRBV2,NA
TGTGCCAGCAGCTTCTTCTCAGCTAATGAAGCTTTCTTT,CASSFFSANEAFF,many,13,TRBJ1-1,TRBV5-5,NA
TGTGCCAGCAGCCCGGGACAGAACGAGCAGTACTTC,CASSPGQNEQYF,NA,12,TRBJ2-7,TRBV7-9,TRBD1
TGTGCCAGCAGCGGGGACAGTCAAATTCGGGGTGAGACCCAGTACTTC,CASSGDSQIRGETQYF,many,16,TRBJ2-5,TRBV5-5,TRBD1
TGTGCCAGCAGTGTAACGGGTGGCGGAACAGATACGCAGTATTTT,CASSVTGGGTDTQYF,many,15,TRBJ2-3,TRBV2,NA